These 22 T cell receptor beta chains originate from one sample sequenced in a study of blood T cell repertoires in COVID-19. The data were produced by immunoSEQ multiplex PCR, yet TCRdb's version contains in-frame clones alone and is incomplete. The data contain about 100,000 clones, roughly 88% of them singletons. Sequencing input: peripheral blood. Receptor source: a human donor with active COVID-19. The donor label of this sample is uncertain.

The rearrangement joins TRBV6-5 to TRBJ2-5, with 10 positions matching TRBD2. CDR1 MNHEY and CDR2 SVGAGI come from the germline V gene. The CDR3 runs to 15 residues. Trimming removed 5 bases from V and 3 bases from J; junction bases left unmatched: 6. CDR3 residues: CASSNLAGVKETQYF. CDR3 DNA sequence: TGTGCCAGCAGTAATCTAGCGGGGGTAAAAGAGACCCAGTACTTC.

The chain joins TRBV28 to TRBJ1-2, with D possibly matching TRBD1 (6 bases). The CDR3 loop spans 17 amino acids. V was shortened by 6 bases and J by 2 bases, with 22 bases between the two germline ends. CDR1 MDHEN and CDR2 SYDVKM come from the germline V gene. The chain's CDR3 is CASSLGPRTDLNYGYTF. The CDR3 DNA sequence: TGTGCCAGCAGCCTCGGGCCAAGGACAGACCTAAACTATGGCTACACCTTC.

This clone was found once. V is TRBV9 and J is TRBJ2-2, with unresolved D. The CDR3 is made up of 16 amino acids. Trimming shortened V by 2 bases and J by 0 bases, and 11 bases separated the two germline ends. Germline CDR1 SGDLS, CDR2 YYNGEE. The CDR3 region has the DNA TGTGCCAGCAGCGTTCTGACCGCGGCGAACACCGGGGAGCTGTTTTTT. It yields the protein CASSVLTAANTGELFF.

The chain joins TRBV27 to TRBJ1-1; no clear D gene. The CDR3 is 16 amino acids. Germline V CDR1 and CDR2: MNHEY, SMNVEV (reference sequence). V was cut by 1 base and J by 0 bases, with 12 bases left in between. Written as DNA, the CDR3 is TGTGCCAGCAGTTTATTTGTGACAAAGATGAACACTGAAGCTTTCTTT. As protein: CASSLFVTKMNTEAFF.

As DNA, the CDR3 is TGTGCCAGCAGGCTTCCGGGACTATACTCCTACAATGAGCAGTTCTTC. This translates into CASRLPGLYSYNEQFF. This chain uses TRBV7-9 with TRBJ2-1; 7 bases are shared with TRBD2. The germline V gene encodes CDR1 SEHNR and CDR2 FQNEAQ (reference sequence). After removal of 6 bases from V and 0 bases from J, the junction contained 8 bases not matched to a gene. This CDR3 contains 16 residues.

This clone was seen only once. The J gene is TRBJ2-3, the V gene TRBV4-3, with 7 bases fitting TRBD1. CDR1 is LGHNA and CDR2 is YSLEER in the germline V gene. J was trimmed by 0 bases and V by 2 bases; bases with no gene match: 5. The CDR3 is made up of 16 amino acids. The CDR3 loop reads CASSQHRDSSTDTQYF. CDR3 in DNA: TGCGCCAGCAGCCAACACCGGGACAGTAGCACAGATACGCAGTATTTT.

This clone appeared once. CDR3 sequence: CASSPHRVSVLETQYF. The CDR3, as DNA: TGTGCCAGCAGCCCTCACAGGGTGTCCGTGTTAGAGACCCAGTACTTC. The gene calls are TRBV27 and TRBJ2-5; a possible D gene is TRBD1 (6 bases). The CDR3 sequence is 16 residues long. The V end lost 6 bases, the J end lost 4 bases, and 21 bases lay between the germline ends. Per germline, CDR1 MNHEY and CDR2 SMNVEV (reference sequence).

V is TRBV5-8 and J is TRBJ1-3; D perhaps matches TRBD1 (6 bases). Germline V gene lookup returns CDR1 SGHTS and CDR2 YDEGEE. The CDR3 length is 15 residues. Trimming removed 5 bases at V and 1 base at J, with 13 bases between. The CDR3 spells CASRGQILSGNTIYF. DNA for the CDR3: TGTGCCAGCAGAGGACAGATCCTATCTGGAAACACCATATATTTT. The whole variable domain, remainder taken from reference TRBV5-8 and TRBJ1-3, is EAGVTQSPTHLIKTRGQQATLRCSPISGHTSVYWYQQALGLGLQFLLWYDEGEERNRGNFPPRFSGRQFPNYSSELNVNALELEDSALYLCASRGQILSGNTIYFGEGSWLTVV.

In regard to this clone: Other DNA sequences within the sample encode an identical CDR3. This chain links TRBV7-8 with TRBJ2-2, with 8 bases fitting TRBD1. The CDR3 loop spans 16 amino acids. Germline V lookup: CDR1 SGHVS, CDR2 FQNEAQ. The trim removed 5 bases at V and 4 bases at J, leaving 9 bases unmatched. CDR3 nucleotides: TGTGCCAGCAGCCCTCAGGGGGCCTATGGCACCGGGGAGCTGTTTTTT. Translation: CASSPQGAYGTGELFF.

The DNA for the CDR3 is TGTGCCAGCAGCCCCGACAGGACCTACGAGCAGTACTTC. Protein sequence: CASSPDRTYEQYF. The chain has TRBV6-5 and TRBJ2-7; weak D call: TRBD1 (6 bases). V was pared by 6 bases and J by 2 bases, with 11 bases between. The germline CDR1 and CDR2 sequences are MNHEY and SVGAGI. This CDR3 has 13 amino acids.

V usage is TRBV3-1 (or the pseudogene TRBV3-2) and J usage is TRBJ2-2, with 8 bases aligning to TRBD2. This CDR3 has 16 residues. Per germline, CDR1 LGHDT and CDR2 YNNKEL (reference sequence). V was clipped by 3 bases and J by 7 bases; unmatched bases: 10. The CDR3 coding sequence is TGTGCCAGCAGCCACTCAGACGGGGGGGCGAACGGGGAGCTGTTTTTT. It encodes CASSHSDGGANGELFF.

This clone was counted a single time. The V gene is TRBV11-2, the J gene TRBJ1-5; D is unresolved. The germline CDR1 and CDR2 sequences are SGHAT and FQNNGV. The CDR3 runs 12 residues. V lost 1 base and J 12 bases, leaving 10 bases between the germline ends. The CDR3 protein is CASSLGGGGQHF. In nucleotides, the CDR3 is TGTGCCAGCAGCTTAGGGGGAGGTGGCCAGCATTTT.

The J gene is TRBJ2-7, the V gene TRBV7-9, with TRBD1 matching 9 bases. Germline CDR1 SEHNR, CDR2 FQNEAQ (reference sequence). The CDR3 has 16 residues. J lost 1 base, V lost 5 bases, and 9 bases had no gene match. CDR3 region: CASSPKTGTGSYEQYF. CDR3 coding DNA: TGTGCCAGCAGCCCGAAGACCGGGACAGGGTCCTACGAGCAGTACTTC.

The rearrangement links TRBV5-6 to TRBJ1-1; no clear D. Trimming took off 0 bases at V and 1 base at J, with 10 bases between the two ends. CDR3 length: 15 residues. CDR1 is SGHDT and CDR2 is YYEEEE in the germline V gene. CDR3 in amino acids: CASSLDRGRNTEAFF. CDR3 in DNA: TGTGCCAGCAGCTTGGACCGGGGTAGGAACACTGAAGCTTTCTTT. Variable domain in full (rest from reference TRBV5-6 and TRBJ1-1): DAGVTQSPTHLIKTRGQQVTLRCSPKSGHDTVSWYQQALGQGPQFIFQYYEEEERQRGNFPDRFSGHQFPNYSSELNVNALLLGDSALYLCASSLDRGRNTEAFFGQGTRLTVV.

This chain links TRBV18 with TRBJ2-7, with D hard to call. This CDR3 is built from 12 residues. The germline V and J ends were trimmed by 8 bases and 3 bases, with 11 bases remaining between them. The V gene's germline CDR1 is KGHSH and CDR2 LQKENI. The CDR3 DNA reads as TGTGCCAGCACAGCTTTGCGCTACGAGCAGTACTTC. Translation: CASTALRYEQYF. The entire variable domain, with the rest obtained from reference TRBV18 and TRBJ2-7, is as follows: NAGVMQNPRHLVRRRGQEARLRCSPMKGHSHVYWYRQLPEEGLKFMVYLQKENIIDESGMPKERFSAEFPKEGPSILRIQQVVRGDSAAYFCASTALRYEQYFGPGTRLTVT.

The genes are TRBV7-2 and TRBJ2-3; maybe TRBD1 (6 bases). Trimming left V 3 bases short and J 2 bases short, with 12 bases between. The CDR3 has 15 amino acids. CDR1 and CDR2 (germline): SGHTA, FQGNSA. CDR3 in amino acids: CASSLTGVTTDTQYF. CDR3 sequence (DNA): TGTGCCAGCAGCTTGACAGGAGTTACCACAGATACGCAGTATTTT.

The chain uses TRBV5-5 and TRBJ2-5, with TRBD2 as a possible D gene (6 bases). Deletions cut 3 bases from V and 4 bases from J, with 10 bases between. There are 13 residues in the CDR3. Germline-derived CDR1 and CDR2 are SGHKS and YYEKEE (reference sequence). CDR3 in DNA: TGTGCCAGCAGCTACTGGGGGGTAGAGACCCAGTACTTC. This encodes CASSYWGVETQYF.

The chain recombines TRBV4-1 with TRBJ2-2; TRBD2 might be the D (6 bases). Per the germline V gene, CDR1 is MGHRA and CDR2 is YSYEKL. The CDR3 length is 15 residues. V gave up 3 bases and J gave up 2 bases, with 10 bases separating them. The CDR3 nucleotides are TGCGCCAGCAGCCACCGTGGGACTAACACCGGGGAGCTGTTTTTT. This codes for CASSHRGTNTGELFF.

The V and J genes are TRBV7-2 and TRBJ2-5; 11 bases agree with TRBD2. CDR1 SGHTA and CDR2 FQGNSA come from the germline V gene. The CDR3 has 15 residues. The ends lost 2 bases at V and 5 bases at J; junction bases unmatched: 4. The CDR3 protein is CASSLNSGGAETQYF. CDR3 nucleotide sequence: TGTGCCAGCAGCTTAAATAGCGGGGGGGCTGAGACCCAGTACTTC.

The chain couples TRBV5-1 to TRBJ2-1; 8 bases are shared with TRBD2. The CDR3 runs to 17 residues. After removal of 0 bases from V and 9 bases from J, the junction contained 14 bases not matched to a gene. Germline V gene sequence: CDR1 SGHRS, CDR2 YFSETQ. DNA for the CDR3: TGCGCCAGCAGCTTGGTTCAGGGAGCGGGGGAACAAGGTGAGCAGTTCTTC. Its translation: CASSLVQGAGEQGEQFF.

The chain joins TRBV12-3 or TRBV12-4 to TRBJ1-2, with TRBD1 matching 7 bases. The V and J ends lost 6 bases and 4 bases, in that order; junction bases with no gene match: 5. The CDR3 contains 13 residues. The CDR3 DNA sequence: TGTGCCAGCAGGATCGAGGGGGCCTATGGCTACACCTTC. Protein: CASRIEGAYGYTF.

CDR3 protein: CASSEAGGRTEAFF. In DNA form, the CDR3 reads TGTGCCAGCAGTGAGGCAGGGGGTCGGACTGAAGCTTTCTTT. The chain couples TRBV25-1 to TRBJ1-1, with TRBD1 matching 7 bases. Germline CDR1 and CDR2: MGHDK and SYGVNS. This CDR3 has 14 amino acids. Trimming took 3 bases from V and 5 from J; bases not matched to a gene: 6.